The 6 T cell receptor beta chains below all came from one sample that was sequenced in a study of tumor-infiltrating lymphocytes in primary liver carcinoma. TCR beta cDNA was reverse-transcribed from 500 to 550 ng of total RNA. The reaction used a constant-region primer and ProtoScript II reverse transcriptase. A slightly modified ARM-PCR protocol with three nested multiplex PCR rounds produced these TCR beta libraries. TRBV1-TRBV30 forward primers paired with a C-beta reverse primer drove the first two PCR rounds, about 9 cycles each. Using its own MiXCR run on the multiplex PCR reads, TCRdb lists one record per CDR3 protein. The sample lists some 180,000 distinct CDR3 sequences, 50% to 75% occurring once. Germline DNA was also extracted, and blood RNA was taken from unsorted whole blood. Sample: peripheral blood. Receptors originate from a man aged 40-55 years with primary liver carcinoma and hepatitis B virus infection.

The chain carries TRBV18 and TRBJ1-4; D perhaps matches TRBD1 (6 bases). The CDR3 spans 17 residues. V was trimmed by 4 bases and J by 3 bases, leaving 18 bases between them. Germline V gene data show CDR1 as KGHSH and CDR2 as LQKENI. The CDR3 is CASSLHAAGAANEKLFF. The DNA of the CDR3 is TGTGCCAGCTCACTCCACGCAGCAGGGGCGGCTAATGAAAAACTGTTTTTT.

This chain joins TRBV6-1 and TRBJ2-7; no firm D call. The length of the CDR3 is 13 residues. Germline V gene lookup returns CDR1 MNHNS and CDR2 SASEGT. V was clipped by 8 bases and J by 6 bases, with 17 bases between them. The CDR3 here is CASRFSITGEQYF. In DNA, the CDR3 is TGTGCCAGCCGTTTTTCCATTACCGGCGAGCAGTACTTC.

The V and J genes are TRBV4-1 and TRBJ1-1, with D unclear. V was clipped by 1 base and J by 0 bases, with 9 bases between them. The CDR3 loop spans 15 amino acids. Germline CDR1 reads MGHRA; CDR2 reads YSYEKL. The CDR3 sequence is CASSQGLAVNTEAFF. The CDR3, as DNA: TGCGCCAGCAGCCAAGGCCTGGCAGTGAACACTGAAGCTTTCTTT.

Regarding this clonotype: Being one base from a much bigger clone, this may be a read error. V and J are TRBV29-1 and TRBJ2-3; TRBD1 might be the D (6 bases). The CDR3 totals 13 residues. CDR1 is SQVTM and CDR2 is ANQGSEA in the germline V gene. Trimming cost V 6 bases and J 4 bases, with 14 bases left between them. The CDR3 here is CSVWTAISDTQYF. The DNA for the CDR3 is TGCAGCGTATGGACAGCCATCTCAGATACGCAGTATTTT.

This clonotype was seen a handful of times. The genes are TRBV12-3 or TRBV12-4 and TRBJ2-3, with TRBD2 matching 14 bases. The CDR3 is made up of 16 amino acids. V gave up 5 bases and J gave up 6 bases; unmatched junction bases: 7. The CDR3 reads CASSPSTSGRGDTQYF. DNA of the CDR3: TGTGCCAGCAGTCCCTCGACTAGCGGGAGGGGCGATACGCAGTATTTT.

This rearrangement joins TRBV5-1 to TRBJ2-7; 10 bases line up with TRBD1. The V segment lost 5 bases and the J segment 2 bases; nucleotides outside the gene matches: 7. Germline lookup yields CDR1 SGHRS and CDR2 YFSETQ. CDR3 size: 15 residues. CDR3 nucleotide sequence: TGCGCCAGCAGGCCCGGGACAGGGGACCCCTACGAGCAGTACTTC. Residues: CASRPGTGDPYEQYF.